This paragraph covers one TCR beta chain sequence. The antigen is unknown. A much larger clonotype is one base distant, so this may be a read error. The germline V gene encodes CDR1 LNHDA and CDR2 SQIVND (reference sequence). V was trimmed by 7 bases and J by 4 bases, leaving 11 bases between them. This CDR3 has 13 amino acids. The iRepertoire nested amplicon-rescue multiplex PCR amplified TCR alpha and beta CDR3s from RNA. TCRdb used MiXCR to reprocess the multiplex PCR reads, holding one entry per CDR3 protein. This table holds under 150,000 distinct CDR3 sequences, about 22% found once. This sample stems from a study of glioma-infiltrating T cells. The study, taken as a whole, reports: CDR3 overlap between tissue and blood was very small. Non-neoplastic patients had below-expected tissue-blood divergence, while all gliomas exceeded expectation.

Specimen: glioma tissue, nonneoplastic brain tissue, or PBMCs (not recorded which). V and J are TRBV19 and TRBJ1-5, with D unclear. The receptor was isolated from a human donor with low-grade glioma or glioblastoma, undergoing nonglioma brain surgery, or in good health (not recorded which). The chain's CDR3 is CASKPSINQPQHF. CDR3 nucleotides: TGTGCCAGTAAGCCGAGCATTAATCAGCCCCAGCATTTT.